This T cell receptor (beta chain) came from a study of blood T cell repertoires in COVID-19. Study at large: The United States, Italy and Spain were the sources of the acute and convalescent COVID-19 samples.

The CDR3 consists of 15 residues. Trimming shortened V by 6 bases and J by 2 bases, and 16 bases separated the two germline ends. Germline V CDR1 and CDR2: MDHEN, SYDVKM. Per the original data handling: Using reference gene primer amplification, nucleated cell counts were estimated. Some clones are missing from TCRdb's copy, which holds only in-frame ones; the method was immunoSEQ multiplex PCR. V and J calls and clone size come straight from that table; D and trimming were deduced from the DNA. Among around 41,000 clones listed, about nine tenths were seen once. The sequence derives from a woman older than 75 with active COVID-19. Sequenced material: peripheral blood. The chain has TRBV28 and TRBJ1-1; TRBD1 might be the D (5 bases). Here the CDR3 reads CASRVRDATNTEAFF. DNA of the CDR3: TGTGCCAGCAGAGTCAGGGATGCCACAAACACTGAAGCTTTCTTT.